Listed below are T cell receptor beta chains from one sample, sequenced in a study of cytomegalovirus exposure and HLA in healthy donors. The table came from immunoSEQ multiplex PCR; TCRdb's copy has only in-frame clones and leaves some out. This sample yields 140,000 to 150,000 clones, of which 66% are seen a single time; roughly 6% belongs to the top ten. Sequences were obtained from PBMCs. These receptors all stem from an older woman in good health and CMV-seronegative. CDR3s leave out the opening cysteine and the closing phenylalanine or tryptophan. Each record gives: V gene, J gene, CDR3 protein.

v_gene: TRBV5-1; j_gene: TRBJ2-5; CDR3aa: ASSSGVEETQY
v_gene: TRBV9; j_gene: TRBJ2-3; CDR3aa: ASSVGSSGGAGDTQY
v_gene: TRBV29-1; j_gene: TRBJ1-2; CDR3aa: SVDRTGGYGYT
v_gene: TRBV10-3; j_gene: TRBJ2-3; CDR3aa: AIRPSSGRSTDTQY
v_gene: TRBV6-5; j_gene: TRBJ2-1; CDR3aa: ASSGELGEQF
v_gene: TRBV5-6; j_gene: TRBJ2-5; CDR3aa: ASSSTGGRETQY
v_gene: TRBV7-2; j_gene: TRBJ1-6; CDR3aa: ASSYSTRPMHSPLH
v_gene: TRBV5-6; j_gene: TRBJ2-1; CDR3aa: ASSLVSSGRRGNEQF
v_gene: TRBV10-3; j_gene: TRBJ2-7; CDR3aa: AISELYEQY
v_gene: TRBV19; j_gene: TRBJ1-2; CDR3aa: ASSYARGYGYT
v_gene: TRBV12-5; j_gene: TRBJ2-7; CDR3aa: ASGPGYEQY
v_gene: TRBV19; j_gene: TRBJ2-1; CDR3aa: ASSGGLSNEQF
v_gene: TRBV7-8; j_gene: TRBJ2-3; CDR3aa: ASSGGLATDTQY
v_gene: TRBV7-8; j_gene: TRBJ1-4; CDR3aa: ASSPRQGWGEKLF
v_gene: TRBV7-6; j_gene: TRBJ1-1; CDR3aa: ASSLGRTGFLNTEAF
v_gene: TRBV5-8; j_gene: TRBJ2-2; CDR3aa: ASSLRTGVNTGELF
v_gene: TRBV19; j_gene: TRBJ2-2; CDR3aa: ASARTSGGPGELF
v_gene: TRBV5-4; j_gene: TRBJ1-1; CDR3aa: ASSWTGRAEAF
v_gene: TRBV9; j_gene: TRBJ2-1; CDR3aa: ASSVGLAGTYNEQF
v_gene: TRBV5-1; j_gene: TRBJ1-4; CDR3aa: ASNPGGQGEKLF
v_gene: TRBV7-9; j_gene: TRBJ1-5; CDR3aa: ASSRWRDQSQH
v_gene: TRBV29-1; j_gene: TRBJ2-7; CDR3aa: SVEEHTSGISYEQY
v_gene: TRBV23-1; j_gene: TRBJ1-3; CDR3aa: ASGSSSGNTIY
v_gene: TRBV9; j_gene: TRBJ2-1; CDR3aa: ASSVAPALGEGLSGEQF
v_gene: TRBV6-1; j_gene: TRBJ1-1; CDR3aa: ASTLEVGTEAF
v_gene: TRBV4-1; j_gene: TRBJ2-7; CDR3aa: ASSQRQGNEQY
v_gene: TRBV19; j_gene: TRBJ1-1; CDR3aa: ASSIQNTEAF
v_gene: TRBV6-5; j_gene: TRBJ1-2; CDR3aa: ASSYSGGGYGYT
v_gene: TRBV15; j_gene: TRBJ1-2; CDR3aa: ATSRVSGLEGGYT
v_gene: TRBV7-9; j_gene: TRBJ2-7; CDR3aa: ASSLIVGGADEQY
v_gene: TRBV6-5; j_gene: TRBJ1-2; CDR3aa: ASRLAINYGYT
v_gene: TRBV5-8; j_gene: TRBJ2-3; CDR3aa: ASRASADTQY
v_gene: TRBV29-1; j_gene: TRBJ1-2; CDR3aa: SVPNLGTGFNYGYT
v_gene: TRBV5-1; j_gene: TRBJ1-1; CDR3aa: ASSSGQGGNTEAF
v_gene: TRBV5-5; j_gene: TRBJ1-2; CDR3aa: ASRTGPTNHGYT
v_gene: TRBV5-6; j_gene: TRBJ1-1; CDR3aa: ASSETPLRGDTEAF
v_gene: TRBV6-1; j_gene: .; CDR3aa: ASSEVSSGRAQSYEQY
v_gene: TRBV5-4; j_gene: TRBJ1-3; CDR3aa: ASSASRGQLLNTIY
v_gene: TRBV6-1; j_gene: TRBJ2-7; CDR3aa: ATSGQPYEQY
v_gene: TRBV7-3; j_gene: TRBJ2-5; CDR3aa: ASSPGLALN
v_gene: TRBV7-2; j_gene: TRBJ1-2; CDR3aa: ASSLAGGIDYGYT
v_gene: TRBV19; j_gene: TRBJ1-1; CDR3aa: ASSKRDRGQGNTEAF
v_gene: TRBV28; j_gene: TRBJ2-5; CDR3aa: ASSGTGRIGTETQY
v_gene: TRBV5-1; j_gene: TRBJ2-5; CDR3aa: ASSSGQGATPGETQY
v_gene: TRBV9; j_gene: TRBJ2-1; CDR3aa: ASSVVADSNVEQF
v_gene: TRBV27; j_gene: TRBJ1-1; CDR3aa: ASSFRGIGAEAF
v_gene: TRBV28; j_gene: TRBJ2-3; CDR3aa: ASSSPSGLAGVTDTQY
v_gene: TRBV5-1; j_gene: TRBJ2-2; CDR3aa: ASSLASLSGGELF
v_gene: TRBV4-3; j_gene: TRBJ2-1; CDR3aa: ASSQRVNGGSSYNEQF